This T cell receptor beta chain is drawn from a study of control samples from healthy donors and cancer patients. TCRdb keeps only in-frame clones here, not all; method: immunoSEQ multiplex PCR. Counted here are roughly 120,000 clones, roughly 94% occurring once; the ten biggest clones make up about 4%. This CDR3 is 17 amino acids long. Germline CDR1 is SGHTA and CDR2 is FQGNSA. The V end lost 3 bases, the J end lost 6 bases, and 24 bases lay between the germline ends. The J gene is TRBJ2-7, the V gene TRBV7-2; weak D call: TRBD2 (6 bases). The TCR comes from a man aged 25-40 years in good health. The sample consisted of blood. CDR3 sequence: CASSFTALGGARGEQYF. CDR3 nucleotides: TGTGCCAGCAGCTTTACAGCTCTAGGCGGGGCCCGGGGCGAGCAGTACTTC.